The 27 T cell receptor beta chains in this list originate from one sample, sequenced in a study of T cell responses to AZD1222 COVID-19 vaccine. Sequencing used immunoSEQ multiplex PCR; TCRdb keeps in-frame clones, though not all of them. Among 140,000 to 150,000 clones listed, under 95% were seen once. Source: peripheral blood, taken on day 0 of AZD1222 vaccination. The source is an adult in good health.

The chain combines TRBV13 with TRBJ1-1; the match to TRBD1 covers 7 bases. CDR3 length: 14 amino acids. The J segment lost 5 bases and the V segment lost 7 bases, leaving 10 bases of the junction unmatched. Germline CDR1 and CDR2: PRHDT and FYEKMQ (reference sequence). CDR3 coding DNA: TGTGCCAGCATTTCGAGACAGGGTTTTACTGAAGCTTTCTTT. Encoded protein: CASISRQGFTEAFF.

This rearrangement joins TRBV7-8 to TRBJ2-1; the D is unclear. The germline V gene has CDR1 SGHVS and CDR2 FQNEAQ. V was cut by 5 bases and J by 4 bases, with 18 bases left in between. This CDR3 spans 16 amino acids. The CDR3 nucleotides are TGTGCCAGCAGCCCCCGGCGCGAGCCCCCTTACAATGAGCAGTTCTTC. Amino acid sequence: CASSPRREPPYNEQFF.

V gene TRBV28 combines with J gene TRBJ2-7, with D perhaps given as TRBD1 or TRBD2 (7 bases each). Germline loops: CDR1 MDHEN, CDR2 SYDVKM. This CDR3 has 14 amino acids. V dropped 4 bases and J dropped 4 bases, with 14 bases sitting between them. CDR3 coding DNA: TGTGCCAGCAGTTCCCAGGGGGGGAGTTACGAGCAGTACTTC. It yields the protein CASSSQGGSYEQYF.

This chain uses TRBV5-4 with TRBJ1-2, with 7 nucleotides matching TRBD1. There are 15 residues in the CDR3. V lost 2 bases, J lost 6 bases, and 10 bases stayed unmatched. Germline values: CDR1 SGHNT, CDR2 YYREEE (reference sequence). CDR3 sequence reads: CASSLRGQPLNGYTF. The CDR3 DNA reads as TGTGCCAGCAGCTTACGGGGACAGCCCTTAAATGGCTACACCTTC. The complete variable domain, with remaining parts taken from reference TRBV5-4 and TRBJ1-2, reads ETGVTQSPTHLIKTRGQQVTLRCSSQSGHNTVSWYQQALGQGPQFIFQYYREEENGRGNFPPRFSGLQFPNYSSELNVNALELDDSALYLCASSLRGQPLNGYTFGSGTRLTVV.

This clone was recorded once. CDR3 sequence reads: CASGKGQGDGSYNEQFF. The CDR3 nucleotides read TGTGCTAGTGGTAAGGGACAGGGGGATGGATCCTACAATGAGCAGTTCTTC. The chain recombines TRBV12-5 with TRBJ2-1; TRBD1 matches 11 bases. J was trimmed by 1 base and V by 5 bases; bases with no gene match: 7. The germline CDR1 and CDR2 sequences are LGHNT and FRNRAP. The CDR3 extends over 17 amino acids.

The CDR3 loop reads CASSQEVATTDTQYF. CDR3 nucleotide sequence: TGTGCCAGCAGCCAAGAGGTCGCTACCACAGATACGCAGTATTTT. The rearrangement links TRBV4-2 to TRBJ2-3; no reliable D call. The CDR3 spans 15 residues. Per the germline V gene, CDR1 is LGHNA and CDR2 is YNFKEQ. Deletions cut 0 bases from V and 2 bases from J, with 9 bases between.

Only one count was recorded for this clone. The chain combines TRBV27 with TRBJ2-1; D not certain. V lost 5 bases and J 2 bases, leaving 16 bases between the germline ends. Germline assignment: CDR1 MNHEY and CDR2 SMNVEV (reference sequence). The CDR3 loop spans 16 amino acids. The CDR3 DNA follows: TGTGCCAGCAGTCCGTCGCGCGCGACCACCTACAATGAGCAGTTCTTC. Protein: CASSPSRATTYNEQFF.

The chain recombines TRBV7-6 with TRBJ1-6, with D possibly being TRBD1 (5 bases). The germline CDR1 and CDR2 sequences are SGHVS and FNYEAQ. This CDR3 spans 14 amino acids. V dropped 3 bases and J dropped 10 bases, with 13 bases sitting between them. For the CDR3, the DNA is TGTGCCAGCAGCTTTAGTCAGGGAATCTCACCCCTCCACTTT. It yields the protein CASSFSQGISPLHF.

This sequence joins TRBV7-8 and TRBJ1-1; tentatively, D is TRBD1 (6 bases). Trimming took 8 bases from V and 4 from J, leaving 20 bases between them. CDR1 and CDR2 (germline): SGHVS, FQNEAQ. The CDR3 has 15 amino acids. CDR3 in DNA: TGTGCCAGCGGGCCTTGGGGGGGGCAAGGCACTGAAGCTTTCTTT. It yields the protein CASGPWGGQGTEAFF.

This chain joins TRBV9 and TRBJ1-2; TRBD1 might be the D (6 bases). The V gene lost 3 bases and the J gene lost 4 bases, with 13 bases spanning the gap. Looked up from germline, CDR1 is SGDLS and CDR2 is YYNGEE. The CDR3 is 14 amino acids. Written as DNA, the CDR3 is TGTGCCAGCAGCGCTAAACAGGGAATCTATGGCTACACCTTC. This codes for CASSAKQGIYGYTF.

The CDR3 coding sequence is TGTGCCAGCAGTTCCCGAAGTGAGAACACTGAAGCTTTCTTT. This codes for CASSSRSENTEAFF. This rearrangement joins TRBV6-5 to TRBJ1-1; D not resolved. Germline CDR1 reads MNHEY; CDR2 reads SVGAGI. V was trimmed by 4 bases and J by 1 base, leaving 10 bases between them. There are 14 residues in the CDR3.

This clone was seen just once. V is TRBV6-5 and J is TRBJ1-6; D not resolved. V lost 2 bases to trimming and J lost 5 bases, with 10 bases between them. Germline V gene data show CDR1 as MNHEY and CDR2 as SVGAGI. The CDR3 runs 15 residues. CDR3 DNA: TGTGCCAGCAGTTACGGAGGGCCCCATAATTCACCCCTCCACTTT. It yields the protein CASSYGGPHNSPLHF.

The rearrangement links TRBV15 to TRBJ1-6; the D gene is possibly TRBD1 (5 bases). CDR1 and CDR2 (germline): LNHNV, YYDKDF (reference sequence). Trimming removed 0 bases at V and 10 bases at J, with 16 bases between. The CDR3 spans 16 residues. DNA of the CDR3: TGTGCCACCAGCAGAGAACGGTACGGGGGTAGGTCACCCCTCCACTTT. This translates into CATSRERYGGRSPLHF.

This chain links TRBV7-9 with TRBJ1-1; 11 positions match TRBD1. Looked up from germline, CDR1 is SEHNR and CDR2 is FQNEAQ (reference sequence). The CDR3 length is 17 residues. After removal of 5 bases from V and 0 bases from J, the junction contained 8 bases not matched to a gene. CDR3 sequence (DNA): TGTGCCAGCAGCCCTAACCAGGGACAGGGGGTGAACACTGAAGCTTTCTTT. Amino acids: CASSPNQGQGVNTEAFF.

J is TRBJ1-2 and V is TRBV9; D unresolved. Looked up from germline, CDR1 is SGDLS and CDR2 is YYNGEE. The CDR3 sequence is 13 residues long. Trimming stripped 10 bases from V and 8 bases from J, with 21 bases between. CDR3 coding DNA: TGTGCCTCCAGCGGGGTTTATAGCGGAGGCTACACCTTC. Protein: CASSGVYSGGYTF. The complete variable domain, with remaining parts taken from reference TRBV9 and TRBJ1-2, reads DSGVTQTPKHLITATGQRVTLRCSPRSGDLSVYWYQQSLDQGLQFLIQYYNGEERAKGNILERFSAQQFPDLHSELNLSSLELGDSALYFCASSGVYSGGYTFGSGTRLTVV.

The chain joins TRBV9 to TRBJ2-7; 10 positions agree with TRBD1. The V segment lost 0 bases and the J segment 6 bases; nucleotides outside the gene matches: 3. This CDR3 has 14 amino acids. The germline V gene encodes CDR1 SGDLS and CDR2 YYNGEE. CDR3 sequence: CASSVGGTGVEQYF. The CDR3 DNA reads as TGTGCCAGCAGCGTAGGGGGGACAGGGGTCGAGCAGTACTTC.

The chain recombines TRBV15 with TRBJ2-1; weak D call: TRBD2 (5 bases). V was trimmed by 1 base and J by 0 bases, leaving 16 bases between them. This CDR3 is 18 amino acids long. Germline CDR1 and CDR2: LNHNV and YYDKDF (reference sequence). The CDR3 DNA sequence: TGTGCCACCAGCAGAGTAACGGGATTCCCTAGCTCCTACAATGAGCAGTTCTTC. This gives the protein CATSRVTGFPSSYNEQFF.

This chain links TRBV28 with TRBJ2-7; D possibly matches TRBD1 or TRBD2 (5 bases each). The CDR3 has 15 residues. Germline V gene data show CDR1 as MDHEN and CDR2 as SYDVKM. Trimming took 6 bases from V and 3 from J, leaving 18 bases between them. CDR3 region: CASSSTTGTHYEQYF. CDR3 bases: TGTGCCAGCAGCTCAACCACCGGGACCCACTACGAGCAGTACTTC.

The chain couples TRBV7-9 to TRBJ1-2; D is uncertain. The CDR3 sequence is 12 residues long. Trimming removed 5 bases at V and 7 bases at J, with 11 bases between. The V gene's germline CDR1 is SEHNR and CDR2 FQNEAQ (reference sequence). CDR3 sequence reads: CASSRAGVGYTF. As DNA, the CDR3 is TGTGCCAGCAGCCGGGCCGGTGTTGGCTACACCTTC.

The chain is built from TRBV7-2 and TRBJ1-1, with D unclear. The CDR3 sequence is 15 residues long. In germline, CDR1 is SGHTA, CDR2 FQGNSA. V lost 5 bases and J lost 3, with 16 bases in between. The DNA of the CDR3 is TGTGCCAGCAGCCCTGCCCCTAGGAGGGACACTGAAGCTTTCTTT. It is translated as CASSPAPRRDTEAFF.

This clone was counted a single time. This chain joins TRBV28 and TRBJ1-2; D gene uncertain. The length of the CDR3 is 13 residues. CDR1 is MDHEN, CDR2 SYDVKM, per germline. Trimming shortened V by 6 bases and J by 2 bases, and 10 bases separated the two germline ends. CDR3 sequence reads: CASSRDLNYGYTF. DNA of the CDR3: TGTGCCAGCAGCCGAGATTTAAACTATGGCTACACCTTC.

This clone has a single count. The J gene is TRBJ1-5, the V gene TRBV6-2 or TRBV6-3; D is possibly TRBD1 (6 bases). V lost 6 bases and J lost 5, with 11 bases in between. This CDR3 contains 13 residues. CDR1 and CDR2 (germline): MNHEY, SVGEGT. This CDR3 is CASSTDSYQPQHF. The DNA of the CDR3 is TGTGCCAGCAGCACGGACAGTTATCAGCCCCAGCATTTT.

J is TRBJ2-1 and V is TRBV21-1; the D segment call TRBD1 is taken from the table without a DNA check. TRBV21-1 is marked as a pseudogene. CDR3 length: 21 residues. The CDR3 loop is CASSKADRGHSAGHALNEQFF. CDR3 nucleotides: TGTGCCAGCAGCAAAGCCGACAGGGGGCACAGCGCGGGGCACGCCCTTAATGAGCAGTTCTTC.

The V and J genes are TRBV4-2 and TRBJ1-1, with D possibly matching TRBD1 (6 bases). The CDR3 runs to 17 residues. Germline-derived CDR1 and CDR2 are LGHNA and YNFKEQ. The ends were cut back, 0 bases at V and 3 bases at J, with 17 bases in the middle. The CDR3 coding sequence is TGTGCCAGCAGCCAAGAGGGGCCCCGGGGGCTTGACACTGAAGCTTTCTTT. This gives the protein CASSQEGPRGLDTEAFF.

The chain recombines TRBV7-6 with TRBJ2-5; D unclear. V shed 5 bases and J shed 2 bases, with 12 bases lying between them. Germline V gives CDR1 SGHVS, CDR2 FNYEAQ. CDR3 length: 14 residues. The CDR3 DNA sequence: TGTGCCAGCAGCCCTCAATCAGAGCAAGAGACCCAGTACTTC. Translated: CASSPQSEQETQYF.

The chain has TRBV7-2 and TRBJ1-5; 7 positions match TRBD1. V trimming: 6 bases; J trimming: 2 bases; junction bases outside the gene matches: 4. This CDR3 is 14 amino acids long. The germline V gene has CDR1 SGHTA and CDR2 FQGNSA. CDR3 loop: CASRQGTGNQPQHF. Here the CDR3 DNA reads TGTGCCAGCAGACAGGGGACCGGCAATCAGCCCCAGCATTTT.

CDR3 nucleotide sequence: TGTGCCAGCAGTGAAGTTTGGGGGGTTGTGGGGAATCAGCCCCAGCATTTT. This sequence encodes CASSEVWGVVGNQPQHF. The chain has TRBV2 and TRBJ1-5; D possibly corresponds to TRBD1 (5 bases). Germline CDR1 is SNHLY and CDR2 is FYNNEI. The CDR3 contains 17 residues. Trimming removed 1 base from V and 4 bases from J, with 17 bases in between.